This TCR beta chain was retrieved from a study of identical twins. The study's findings and limits: Weaker excess twin sharing was observed in beta out-of-frame sequences. Within monozygotic twins, out-of-frame TCR alpha sharing was underestimated by the models.

J lost 4 bases, V lost 3 bases, and 5 bases had no gene match. This CDR3 region has 15 residues. Germline lookup yields CDR1 DFQATT and CDR2 SNEGSKA (reference sequence). Ten or more counts support this clonotype. Its specificity is not known. Each cDNA held unique molecular identifiers, and template switching gave it a universal primer site. TCRdb used MiXCR to reprocess the 5' RACE reads, holding one entry per CDR3 protein. The data contain about 690,000 distinct CDR3 sequences, approximately 6.1% of them singletons. The V and J genes are TRBV20-1 and TRBJ2-1, with TRBD2 matching over 11 bases. This sequence was found in a man aged 18 to 29 in good health. Sequencing was performed on naive T cells sorted from blood. This chain's CDR3 is CSASPIAGGYNEQFF. In DNA, the CDR3 is TGCAGTGCTAGTCCCATAGCGGGAGGGTACAATGAGCAGTTCTTC.